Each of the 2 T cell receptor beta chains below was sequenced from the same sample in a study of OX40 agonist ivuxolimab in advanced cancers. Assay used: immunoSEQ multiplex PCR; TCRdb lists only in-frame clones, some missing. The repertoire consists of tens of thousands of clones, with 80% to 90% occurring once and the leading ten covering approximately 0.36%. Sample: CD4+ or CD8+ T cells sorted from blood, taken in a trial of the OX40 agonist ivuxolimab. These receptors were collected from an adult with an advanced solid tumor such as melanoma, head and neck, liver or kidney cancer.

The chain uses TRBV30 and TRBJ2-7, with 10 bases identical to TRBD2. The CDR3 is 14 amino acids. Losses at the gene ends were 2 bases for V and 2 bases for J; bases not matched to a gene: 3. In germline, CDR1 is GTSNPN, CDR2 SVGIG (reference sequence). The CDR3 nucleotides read TGTGCCTGGAGTATAAGCGGGGGGGCCTACGAGCAGTACTTC. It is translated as CAWSISGGAYEQYF.

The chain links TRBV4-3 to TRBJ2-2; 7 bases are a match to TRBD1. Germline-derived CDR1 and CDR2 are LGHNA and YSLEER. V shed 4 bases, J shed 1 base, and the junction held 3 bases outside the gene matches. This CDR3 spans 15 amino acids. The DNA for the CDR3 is TGCGCCAGCAGCCCCGGGACAGAGAACACCGGGGAGCTGTTTTTT. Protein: CASSPGTENTGELFF.